This TCR beta chain was sequenced for a study of shared clonotypes between healthy human individuals. Sequencing was performed with immunoSEQ multiplex PCR; in TCRdb, only in-frame clones are kept and a portion is missing. The repertoire holds some 2,000,000 clones, with approximately 95% as singletons. General study points: Naive subsets generally had larger estimated richness than memory subsets. Between several donors, naive CD4 clonotypes were shared at a level of around 4.8%. Clonotype sharing among donors was expected to depend on sequencing depth.

Concerning this clone: Antigen unknown.

V gave up 8 bases and J gave up 2 bases, with 14 bases separating them. The germline gives CDR1 GTSNPN, CDR2 SVGIG (reference sequence). The CDR3 spans 13 residues. All donors qualified as healthy HIV-negative adults and had experienced no recent acute infections or vaccinations. The sequenced material came from naive CD4+ T cells sorted from blood. The sample's subset: CD45RA+ positively selected. The J gene is TRBJ2-3, the V gene TRBV30, with D possibly TRBD2 on 6 matching bases. This receptor was taken from a man aged 18 to 29 in good health. CDR3 loop: CAHLAEHTDTQYF. CDR3 in DNA: TGTGCCCACTTAGCGGAGCACACAGATACGCAGTATTTT.